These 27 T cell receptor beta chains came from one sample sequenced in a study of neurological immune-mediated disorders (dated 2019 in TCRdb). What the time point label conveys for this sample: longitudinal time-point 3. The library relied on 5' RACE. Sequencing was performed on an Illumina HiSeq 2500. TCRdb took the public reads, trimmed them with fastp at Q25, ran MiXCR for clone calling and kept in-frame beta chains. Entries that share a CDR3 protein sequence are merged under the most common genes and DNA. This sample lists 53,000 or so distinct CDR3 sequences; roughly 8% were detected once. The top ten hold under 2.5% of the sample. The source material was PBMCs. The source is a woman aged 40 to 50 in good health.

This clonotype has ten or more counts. The CDR3 loop is CSGSTPPAYEQYF. The CDR3 DNA follows: TGCAGCGGGAGTACACCTCCGGCCTACGAGCAGTACTTC. This chain links TRBV29-1 with TRBJ2-7; no reliable D call. This CDR3 region has 13 residues. CDR1 is SQVTM, CDR2 ANQGSEA, per germline. V was trimmed by 7 bases and J by 2 bases, leaving 15 bases between them.

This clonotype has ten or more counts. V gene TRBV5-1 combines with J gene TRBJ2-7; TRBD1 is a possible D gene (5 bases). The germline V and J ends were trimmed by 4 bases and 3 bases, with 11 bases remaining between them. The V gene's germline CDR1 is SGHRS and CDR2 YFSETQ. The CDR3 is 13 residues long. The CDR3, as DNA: TGCGCCAGCAGCATCAGGGAACTCTACGAGCAGTACTTC. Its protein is CASSIRELYEQYF.

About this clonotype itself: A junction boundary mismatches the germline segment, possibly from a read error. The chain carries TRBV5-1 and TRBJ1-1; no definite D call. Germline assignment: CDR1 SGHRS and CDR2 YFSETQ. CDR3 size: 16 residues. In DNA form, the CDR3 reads TGCGCCAGCAGCTTTTTGCCCACATGGATGAACACTGAAGATTTCTTT. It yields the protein CASSFLPTWMNTEDFF.

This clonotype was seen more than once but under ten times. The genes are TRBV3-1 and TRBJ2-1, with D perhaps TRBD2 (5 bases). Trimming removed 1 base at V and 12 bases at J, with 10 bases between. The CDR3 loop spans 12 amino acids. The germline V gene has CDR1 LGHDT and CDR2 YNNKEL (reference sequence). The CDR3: CASSQVSTRQFF. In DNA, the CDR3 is TGTGCCAGCAGCCAAGTATCCACTAGGCAGTTCTTC.

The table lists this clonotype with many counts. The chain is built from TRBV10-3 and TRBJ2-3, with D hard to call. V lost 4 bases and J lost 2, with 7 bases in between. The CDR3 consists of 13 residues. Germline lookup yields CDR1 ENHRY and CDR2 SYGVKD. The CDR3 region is CAISGLATDTQYF. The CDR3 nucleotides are TGTGCCATCAGTGGGTTGGCCACAGATACGCAGTATTTT.

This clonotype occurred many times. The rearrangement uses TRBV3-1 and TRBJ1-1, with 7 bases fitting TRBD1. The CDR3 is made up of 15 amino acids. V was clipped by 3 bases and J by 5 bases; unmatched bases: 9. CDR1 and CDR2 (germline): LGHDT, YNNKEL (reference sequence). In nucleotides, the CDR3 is TGTGCCAGCAGCCACCCCCAGGGGGGCCGGACTGAAGCTTTCTTT. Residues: CASSHPQGGRTEAFF. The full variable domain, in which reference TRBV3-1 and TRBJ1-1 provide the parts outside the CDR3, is DTAVSQTPKYLVTQMGNDKSIKCEQNLGHDTMYWYKQDSKKFLKIMFSYNNKELIINETVPNRFSPKSPDKAHLNLHINSLELGDSAVYFCASSHPQGGRTEAFFGQGTRLTVV.

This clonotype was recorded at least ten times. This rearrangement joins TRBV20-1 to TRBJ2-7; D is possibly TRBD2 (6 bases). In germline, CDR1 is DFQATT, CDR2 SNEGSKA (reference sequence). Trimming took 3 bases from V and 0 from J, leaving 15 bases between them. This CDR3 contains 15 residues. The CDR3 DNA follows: TGCAGTGCTAGGTGGAGGGATGATGTCTCCTACGAGCAGTACTTC. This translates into CSARWRDDVSYEQYF.

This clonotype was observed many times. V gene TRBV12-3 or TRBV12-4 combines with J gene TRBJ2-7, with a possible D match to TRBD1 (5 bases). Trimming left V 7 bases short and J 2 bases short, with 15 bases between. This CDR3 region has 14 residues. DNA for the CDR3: TGTGCCAGCAAGGGCCAGGGTTGGCCCTACGAGCAGTACTTC. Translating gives CASKGQGWPYEQYF.

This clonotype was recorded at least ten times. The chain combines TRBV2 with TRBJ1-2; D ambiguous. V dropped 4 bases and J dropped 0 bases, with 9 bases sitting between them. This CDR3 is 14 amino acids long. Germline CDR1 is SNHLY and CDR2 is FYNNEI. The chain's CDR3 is CASSGAGTNYGYTF. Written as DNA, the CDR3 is TGTGCCAGCAGTGGGGCAGGTACTAACTATGGCTACACCTTC. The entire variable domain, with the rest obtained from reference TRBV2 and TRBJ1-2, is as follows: EPEVTQTPSHQVTQMGQEVILRCVPISNHLYFYWYRQILGQKVEFLVSFYNNEISEKSEIFDDQFSVERPDGSNFTLKIRSTKLEDSAMYFCASSGAGTNYGYTFGSGTRLTVV.

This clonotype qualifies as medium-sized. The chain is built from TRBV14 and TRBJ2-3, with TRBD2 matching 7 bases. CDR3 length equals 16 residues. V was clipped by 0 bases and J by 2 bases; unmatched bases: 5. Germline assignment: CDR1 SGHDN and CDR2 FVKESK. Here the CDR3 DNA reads TGTGCCAGCAGCCAAGAATGGGGGAGGGCCACAGATACGCAGTATTTT. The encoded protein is CASSQEWGRATDTQYF.

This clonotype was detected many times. This CDR3 is CSATTGTVVDTQYF. Written as DNA, the CDR3 is TGCAGTGCTACTACCGGGACAGTCGTAGATACGCAGTATTTT. The V and J genes are TRBV20-1 and TRBJ2-3; 7 bases match TRBD1. The CDR3 sequence is 14 residues long. V lost 4 bases to trimming and J lost 5 bases; unmatched junction nucleotides: 9. Looked up from germline, CDR1 is DFQATT and CDR2 is SNEGSKA (reference sequence).

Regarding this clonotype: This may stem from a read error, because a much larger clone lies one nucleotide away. The chain's CDR3 is CSARVPGQGATEAFF. The CDR3 DNA is TGCAGTGCTAGAGTACCAGGACAGGGGGCGACTGAAGCTTTCTTT. This sequence joins TRBV20-1 and TRBJ1-1; 11 bases are a match to TRBD1. Per the germline V gene, CDR1 is DFQATT and CDR2 is SNEGSKA (reference sequence). CDR3 length: 15 amino acids. Trimming removed 1 base from V and 5 bases from J; junction bases left unmatched: 6.

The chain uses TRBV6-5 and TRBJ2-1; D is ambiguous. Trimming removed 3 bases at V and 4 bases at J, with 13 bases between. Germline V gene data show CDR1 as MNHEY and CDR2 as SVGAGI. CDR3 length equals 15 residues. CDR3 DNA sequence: TGTGCCAGCAGTTATCGGGCATCGGCGTACAATGAGCAGTTCTTC. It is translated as CASSYRASAYNEQFF.

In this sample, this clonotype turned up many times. The CDR3 reads CSARATGGYEKLFF. The CDR3 coding sequence is TGCAGTGCTAGAGCGACAGGGGGGTATGAAAAACTGTTTTTT. The rearrangement links TRBV20-1 to TRBJ1-4; TRBD1 agrees at 9 bases. Germline-derived CDR1 and CDR2 are DFQATT and SNEGSKA (reference sequence). CDR3 length equals 14 residues. With V trimmed by 1 base and J by 6 bases, 3 bases remained unmatched.

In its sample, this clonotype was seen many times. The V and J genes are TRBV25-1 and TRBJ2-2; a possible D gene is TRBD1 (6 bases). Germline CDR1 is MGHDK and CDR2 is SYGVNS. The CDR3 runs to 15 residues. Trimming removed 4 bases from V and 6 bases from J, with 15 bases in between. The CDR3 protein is CASSVYGQGSGELFF. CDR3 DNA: TGTGCCAGCAGTGTCTATGGCCAGGGGTCCGGGGAGCTGTTTTTT. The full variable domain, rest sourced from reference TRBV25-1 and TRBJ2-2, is EADIYQTPRYLVIGTGKKITLECSQTMGHDKMYWYQQDPGMELHLIHYSYGVNSTEKGDLSSESTVSRIRTEHFPLTLESARPSHTSQYLCASSVYGQGSGELFFGEGSRLTVL.

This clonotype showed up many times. In DNA, the CDR3 is TGTGCCAGCAGCTTAGTAGCGGGGCGCACAGATACGCAGTATTTT. This codes for CASSLVAGRTDTQYF. This chain uses TRBV7-2 with TRBJ2-3, with TRBD2 identical over 8 bases. J gave up 1 base and V 1 base, and 1 base lay outside the gene matches. The CDR3 sequence is 15 residues long. Germline V gene sequence: CDR1 SGHTA, CDR2 FQGNSA.

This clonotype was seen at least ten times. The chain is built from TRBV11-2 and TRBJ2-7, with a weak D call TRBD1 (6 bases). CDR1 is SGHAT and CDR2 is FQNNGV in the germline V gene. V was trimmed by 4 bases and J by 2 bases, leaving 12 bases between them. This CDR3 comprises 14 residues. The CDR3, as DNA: TGTGCCAGCAGCTCGGACAGATTTCCCTACGAGCAGTACTTC. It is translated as CASSSDRFPYEQYF.

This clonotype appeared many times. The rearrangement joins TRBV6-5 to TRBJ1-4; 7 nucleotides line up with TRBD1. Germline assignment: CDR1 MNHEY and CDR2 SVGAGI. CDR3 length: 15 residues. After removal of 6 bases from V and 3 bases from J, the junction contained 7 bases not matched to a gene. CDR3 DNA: TGTGCCAGCAGCAACCCCGGGACAGCTAATGAAAAACTGTTTTTT. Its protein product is CASSNPGTANEKLFF.

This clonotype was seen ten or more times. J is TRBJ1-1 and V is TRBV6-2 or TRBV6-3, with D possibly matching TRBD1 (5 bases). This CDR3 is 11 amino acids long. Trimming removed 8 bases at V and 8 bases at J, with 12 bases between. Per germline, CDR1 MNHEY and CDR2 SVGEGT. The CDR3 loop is CASRRKGEAFF. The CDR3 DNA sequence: TGTGCCAGCCGGAGGAAGGGGGAAGCTTTCTTT.

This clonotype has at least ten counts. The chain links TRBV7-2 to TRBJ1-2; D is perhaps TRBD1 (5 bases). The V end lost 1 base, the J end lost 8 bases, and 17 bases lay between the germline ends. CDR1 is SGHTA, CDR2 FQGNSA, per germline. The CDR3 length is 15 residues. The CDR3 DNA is TGTGCCAGCAGCTTAGGGGGCGGAGGGACTTGGGGCTACACCTTC. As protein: CASSLGGGGTWGYTF.

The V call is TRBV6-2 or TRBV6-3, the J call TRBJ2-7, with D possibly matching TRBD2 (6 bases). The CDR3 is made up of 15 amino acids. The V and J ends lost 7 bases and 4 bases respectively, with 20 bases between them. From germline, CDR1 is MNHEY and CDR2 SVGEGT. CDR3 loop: CASTRSGTPQYEQYF. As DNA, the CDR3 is TGTGCCAGCACCCGATCCGGGACTCCCCAGTACGAGCAGTACTTC.

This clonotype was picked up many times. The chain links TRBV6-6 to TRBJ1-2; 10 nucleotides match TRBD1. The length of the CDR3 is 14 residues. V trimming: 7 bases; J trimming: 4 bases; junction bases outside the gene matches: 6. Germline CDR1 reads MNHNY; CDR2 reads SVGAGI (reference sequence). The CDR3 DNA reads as TGTGCCAGCATTCCGGGACAGGGGATCTATGGCTACACCTTC. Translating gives CASIPGQGIYGYTF.

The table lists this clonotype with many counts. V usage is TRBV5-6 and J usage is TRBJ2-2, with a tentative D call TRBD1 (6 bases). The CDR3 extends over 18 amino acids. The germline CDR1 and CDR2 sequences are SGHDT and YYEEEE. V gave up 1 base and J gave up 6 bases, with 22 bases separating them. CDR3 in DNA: TGTGCCAGCAGCTTGAACCGACGAACAGGGATCAGAGCCGGGGAGCTGTTTTTT. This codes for CASSLNRRTGIRAGELFF.

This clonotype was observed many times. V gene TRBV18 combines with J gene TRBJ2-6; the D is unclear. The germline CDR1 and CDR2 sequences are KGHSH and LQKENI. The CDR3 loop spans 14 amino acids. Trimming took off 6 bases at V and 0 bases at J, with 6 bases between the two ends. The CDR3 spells CASSASSGANVLTF. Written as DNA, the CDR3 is TGTGCCAGCTCCGCGAGCTCTGGGGCCAACGTCCTGACTTTC. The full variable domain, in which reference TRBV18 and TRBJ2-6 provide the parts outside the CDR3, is NAGVMQNPRHLVRRRGQEARLRCSPMKGHSHVYWYRQLPEEGLKFMVYLQKENIIDESGMPKERFSAEFPKEGPSILRIQQVVRGDSAAYFCASSASSGANVLTFGAGSRLTVL.

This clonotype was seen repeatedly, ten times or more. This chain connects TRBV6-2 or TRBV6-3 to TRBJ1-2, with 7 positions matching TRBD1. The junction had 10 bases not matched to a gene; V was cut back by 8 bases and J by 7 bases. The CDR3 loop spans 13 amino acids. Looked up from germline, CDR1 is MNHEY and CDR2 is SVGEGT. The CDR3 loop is CASGRGTVSGYTF. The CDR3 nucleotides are TGTGCCAGCGGTCGAGGGACAGTCTCTGGCTACACCTTC.

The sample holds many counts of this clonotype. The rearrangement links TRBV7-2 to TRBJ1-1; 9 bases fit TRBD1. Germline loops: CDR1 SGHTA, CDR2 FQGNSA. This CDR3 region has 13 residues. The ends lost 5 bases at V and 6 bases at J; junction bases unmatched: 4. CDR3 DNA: TGTGCCAGCAGCCTCGGGACAGGGCCTGAAGCTTTCTTT. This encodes CASSLGTGPEAFF.

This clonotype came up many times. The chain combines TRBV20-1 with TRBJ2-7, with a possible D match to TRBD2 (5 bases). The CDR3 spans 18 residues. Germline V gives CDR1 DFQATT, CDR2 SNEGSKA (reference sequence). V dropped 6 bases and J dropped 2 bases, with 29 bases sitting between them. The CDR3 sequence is CSASAIRDVRPQAYEQYF. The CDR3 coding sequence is TGCAGTGCGTCAGCCATCCGGGATGTTAGGCCTCAAGCCTACGAGCAGTACTTC.